A single sample gave rise to the 5 T cell receptor beta chains below, sequenced in a study of identical twins. Via MiXCR, TCRdb re-called the 5' RACE reads, giving one row per CDR3 protein. There are about 200,000 distinct CDR3 sequences in the sample; around 6.5% occur only once, and more than 12% lies in the top ten. The data were also submitted as part of a second study, on T cells expressing NK-cell markers.

Source material: CD8+ T cells sorted from blood. The receptors come from a woman aged 18-29 years in good health.

This clonotype was found a few times. The gene calls are TRBV5-6 and TRBJ2-7; TRBD2 might be the D (5 bases). V was clipped by 0 bases and J by 3 bases, with 7 bases between them. The CDR3 contains 13 residues. In germline, CDR1 is SGHDT, CDR2 YYEEEE. The CDR3 DNA is TGTGCCAGCAGCTTGGCTAGCAACTACGAGCAGTACTTC. As protein: CASSLASNYEQYF.

V usage is TRBV11-3 and J usage is TRBJ2-7; D not certain. CDR3 length equals 10 residues. Germline assignment: CDR1 SGHNT and CDR2 YENEEA. Between the trimmed V and J ends, which lost 3 bases and 5 bases, there was a span of 2 bases. In DNA form, the CDR3 reads TGTGCCAGCAGCTTCGACGAGCAGTACTTC. It specifies CASSFDEQYF.

This chain uses TRBV5-5 with TRBJ2-1; TRBD2 matches at 7 bases. The CDR3 extends over 16 amino acids. The trim removed 1 base at V and 1 base at J, leaving 5 bases unmatched. Germline CDR1 SGHKS, CDR2 YYEKEE (reference sequence). CDR3 loop: CASSLYSGVSYNEQFF. CDR3 coding DNA: TGTGCCAGCAGCTTGTACAGCGGGGTGTCCTACAATGAGCAGTTCTTC. Full variable domain (remainder filled in from reference TRBV5-5 and TRBJ2-1): DAGVTQSPTHLIKTRGQQVTLRCSPISGHKSVSWYQQVLGQGPQFIFQYYEKEERGRGNFPDRFSARQFPNYSSELNVNALLLGDSALYLCASSLYSGVSYNEQFFGPGTRLTVL.

This clonotype was counted a few times. The chain is built from TRBV10-3 and TRBJ2-7, with 8 bases identical to TRBD2. This CDR3 contains 15 residues. The V gene end was trimmed by 3 bases and the J gene end by 3 bases; junction bases not matched to a gene: 7. The V gene's germline CDR1 is ENHRY and CDR2 SYGVKD. Here the CDR3 reads CAISDWTSPGYEQYF. The CDR3 region has the DNA TGTGCCATCAGTGACTGGACTAGCCCAGGCTACGAGCAGTACTTC.

The V gene is TRBV12-5, the J gene TRBJ2-7; no clear D gene. CDR1 LGHNT and CDR2 FRNRAP come from the germline V gene. Trimming cost V 6 bases and J 4 bases, with 10 bases left between them. This CDR3 has 12 residues. Here the CDR3 reads CASGPLTYEQYF. The CDR3 coding sequence is TGTGCTAGTGGACCCCTTACTTACGAGCAGTACTTC.